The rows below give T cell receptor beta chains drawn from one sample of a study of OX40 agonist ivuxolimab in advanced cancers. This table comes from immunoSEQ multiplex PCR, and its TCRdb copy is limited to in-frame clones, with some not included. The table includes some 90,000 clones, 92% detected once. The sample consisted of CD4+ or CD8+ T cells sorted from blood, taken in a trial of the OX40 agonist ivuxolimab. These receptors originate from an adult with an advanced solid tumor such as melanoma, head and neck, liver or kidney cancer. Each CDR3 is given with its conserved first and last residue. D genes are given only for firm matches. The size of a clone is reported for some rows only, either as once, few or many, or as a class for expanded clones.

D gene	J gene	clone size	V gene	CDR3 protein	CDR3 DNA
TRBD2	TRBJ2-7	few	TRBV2	CASRGSISGRSYEQYF	TGTGCCAGCAGGGGATCGATTAGCGGGAGGTCCTACGAGCAGTACTTC
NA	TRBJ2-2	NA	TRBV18	CASSPPLTGELFF	TGTGCCAGCTCACCACCCCTCACCGGGGAGCTGTTTTTT
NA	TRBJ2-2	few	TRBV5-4	CASSLRGAGELFF	TGTGCCAGCAGCTTGAGGGGTGCCGGGGAGCTGTTTTTT
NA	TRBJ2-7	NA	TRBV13	CASSLGYRQDTTYEQYF	TGTGCCAGCAGCTTAGGCTACCGACAGGATACTACCTACGAGCAGTACTTC
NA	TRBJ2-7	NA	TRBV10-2	CASSGGTVPPGYEQYF	TGCGCCAGCAGTGGCGGGACGGTCCCCCCGGGCTACGAGCAGTACTTC
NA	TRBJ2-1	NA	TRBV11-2	CASSLSPTSPNEQFF	TGTGCCAGCAGCTTGAGCCCCACTAGTCCCAATGAGCAGTTCTTC
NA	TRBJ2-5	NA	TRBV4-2	CASSLEGGEETQYF	TGTGCCAGCAGTCTCGAAGGAGGAGAAGAGACCCAGTACTTC
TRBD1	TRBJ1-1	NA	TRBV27	CASSFTMGQMMNTEAFF	TGTGCCAGCAGTTTCACTATGGGACAGATGATGAACACTGAAGCTTTCTTT
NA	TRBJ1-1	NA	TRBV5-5	CASSRLGGSEAFF	TGTGCCAGCAGCCGACTAGGGGGTTCTGAAGCTTTCTTT
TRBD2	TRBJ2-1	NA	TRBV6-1	CASSSGSGRGNEQFF	TGTGCCAGCAGTAGTGGCAGCGGGAGGGGAAATGAGCAGTTCTTC
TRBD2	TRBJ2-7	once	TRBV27	CASSPHSGRGPYEQYF	TGTGCCAGCAGTCCCCATAGCGGGAGAGGCCCCTACGAGCAGTACTTC
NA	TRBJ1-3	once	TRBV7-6	CASSLQGEVAGSGNTIYF	TGTGCCAGCAGCCTCCAGGGCGAGGTGGCGGGCTCTGGAAACACCATATATTTT
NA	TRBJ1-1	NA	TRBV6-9	CASSYGVGGTEAFF	TGTGCCAGCAGTTACGGCGTCGGGGGCACTGAAGCTTTCTTT
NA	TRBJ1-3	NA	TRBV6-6	CASSYSISYSGNTIYF	TGTGCCAGCAGTTACTCCATAAGCTACTCTGGAAACACCATATATTTT
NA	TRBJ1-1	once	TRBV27	CASSPPPGGNTEAFF	TGTGCCAGCAGTCCCCCGCCGGGGGGCAACACTGAAGCTTTCTTT
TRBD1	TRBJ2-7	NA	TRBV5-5	CASSSGQSYEQYF	TGTGCCAGCAGCTCGGGACAGAGCTACGAGCAGTACTTC
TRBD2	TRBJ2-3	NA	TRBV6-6	CASSYAGGPDTQYF	TGTGCCAGCAGTTACGCGGGAGGGCCAGATACGCAGTATTTT
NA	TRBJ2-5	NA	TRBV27	CASSLRIWGETQYF	TGTGCCAGCAGTTTAAGAATCTGGGGGGAGACCCAGTACTTC
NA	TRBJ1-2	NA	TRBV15	CATSRVRRSNYGYTF	TGTGCCACCAGCAGAGTACGGCGATCTAACTATGGCTACACCTTC
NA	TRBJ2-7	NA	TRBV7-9	CASSGTRGEQYF	TGTGCCAGCAGCGGGACGAGGGGCGAGCAGTACTTC